These 26 T cell receptor beta chains share one sample of origin, sequenced in a study of cytomegalovirus exposure and HLA in healthy donors. With 60 Vbeta and 13 Jbeta primers, the PCR was carried out. The repertoire was sequenced with immunoSEQ multiplex PCR; TCRdb's copy has only in-frame clones and lacks some. The sample totals roughly 84,000 clones. Material: PBMCs. Source of these receptors: a man over 45 in good health and CMV-seronegative.

This rearrangement joins TRBV5-6 to TRBJ2-1; 8 nucleotides align to TRBD2. The CDR3 runs to 17 residues. The germline V gene has CDR1 SGHDT and CDR2 YYEEEE. V dropped 1 base and J dropped 0; count of bases not matched to a gene: 6. The DNA for the CDR3 is TGTGCCAGCAGCTTGCCGGGGGGGGCCTTCTCCTACAATGAGCAGTTCTTC. Translated: CASSLPGGAFSYNEQFF.

The chain recombines TRBV7-2 with TRBJ2-7; 7 positions match TRBD1. Germline CDR1 and CDR2: SGHTA and FQGNSA. Trimming cost V 0 bases and J 1 base; bases outside gene matches: 9. The CDR3 extends over 17 amino acids. CDR3 protein: CASSLAGGQRYSYEQYF. The CDR3 region has the DNA TGTGCCAGCAGCTTAGCTGGGGGACAGAGATATTCCTACGAGCAGTACTTC.

On this clone itself: The same CDR3 can be traced to other DNA sequences in this sample. The V gene is TRBV2, the J gene TRBJ1-5; a possible D gene is TRBD1 (6 bases). Trimming removed 7 bases at V and 0 bases at J, with 13 bases between. CDR3 size: 15 residues. In germline, CDR1 is SNHLY, CDR2 FYNNEI. This chain's CDR3 is CASNRATYSNQPQHF. The CDR3 DNA reads TGTGCCAGCAACAGGGCGACATATAGCAATCAGCCCCAGCATTTT.

The V gene is TRBV5-4, the J gene TRBJ1-1; D might be TRBD1 (6 bases). The V gene lost 5 bases and the J gene lost 1 base, with 12 bases spanning the gap. The CDR3 spans 14 residues. The germline CDR1 and CDR2 sequences are SGHNT and YYREEE (reference sequence). CDR3 in DNA: TGTGCCAGCAGGTCAAGGGGGGGGAACACTGAAGCTTTCTTT. As protein: CASRSRGGNTEAFF.

This sequence joins TRBV5-6 and TRBJ1-1, with 8 positions matching TRBD1. Looked up from germline, CDR1 is SGHDT and CDR2 is YYEEEE. V gave up 1 base and J gave up 5 bases; unmatched junction bases: 7. This CDR3 is built from 15 residues. This CDR3 is CASSLFDRGYTEAFF. In DNA, the CDR3 is TGTGCCAGCAGCTTGTTCGACAGGGGATATACTGAAGCTTTCTTT.

The V call is TRBV7-3, the J call TRBJ1-1; possible D gene TRBD1, 6 bases. The CDR3 runs 14 residues. With 6 bases removed from V and 2 bases from J, the gap between germline ends came to 13 bases. Germline loops: CDR1 SGHTA, CDR2 FQGTGA. The CDR3 coding sequence is TGTGCCAGCAGACAGGGACGCCAAAACACTGAAGCTTTCTTT. Translating it yields CASRQGRQNTEAFF.

CDR3 sequence: CASSFGEAGYTF. The CDR3 nucleotides are TGTGCCAGCAGCTTCGGGGAGGCTGGCTACACCTTC. The rearrangement uses TRBV11-2 and TRBJ1-2; D unresolved. The V and J ends lost 3 bases and 7 bases respectively, with 9 bases between them. The germline gives CDR1 SGHAT, CDR2 FQNNGV. The CDR3 is made up of 12 amino acids.

The CDR3 DNA follows: TGCGCCAGCAGCGGGGGGGCAGGGGCCCTCTCTGGGGCCAACGTCCTGACTTTC. This codes for CASSGGAGALSGANVLTF. The V and J genes are TRBV5-1 and TRBJ2-6; D possibly corresponds to TRBD2 (7 bases). The CDR3 is 18 amino acids. Deletions cut 4 bases from V and 0 bases from J, with 17 bases between. Germline CDR1 and CDR2: SGHRS and YFSETQ.

The chain joins TRBV27 to TRBJ2-3; 11 nucleotides align to TRBD2. CDR1 and CDR2 from the germline V gene are MNHEY and SMNVEV (reference sequence). The CDR3 sequence is 17 residues long. V lost 2 bases and J lost 3; bases outside the gene matches: 7. The CDR3 sequence: CASSLRVAGGRTDTQYF. The CDR3 DNA reads TGTGCCAGCAGTTTACGTGTAGCGGGGGGGCGGACAGATACGCAGTATTTT.

J is TRBJ2-5 and V is TRBV5-5, with D perhaps matching TRBD1 (6 bases). The CDR3 has 14 residues. From germline, CDR1 is SGHKS and CDR2 YYEKEE (reference sequence). The germline V and J ends were trimmed by 4 bases and 5 bases, with 15 bases remaining between them. CDR3 amino acids: CASSLAGVLETQYF. The DNA of the CDR3 is TGTGCCAGCAGCCTGGCAGGGGTACTGGAGACCCAGTACTTC.

The gene calls are TRBV28 and TRBJ2-1; a weak D match, TRBD2 (5 bases). CDR1 and CDR2 from the germline V gene are MDHEN and SYDVKM. Deletions cut 11 bases from V and 4 bases from J, with 12 bases between. CDR3 length equals 12 residues. The CDR3 region has the DNA TGTGCCGTAGGACGGACTTACAATGAGCAGTTCTTC. Amino acid sequence: CAVGRTYNEQFF.

This chain links TRBV30 with TRBJ1-2; D call uncertain. The V and J ends lost 5 bases and 0 bases respectively, with 7 bases between them. CDR1 is GTSNPN and CDR2 is SVGIG in the germline V gene (reference sequence). CDR3 length equals 12 residues. DNA of the CDR3: TGTGCCTGGGACAAAACTAACTATGGCTACACCTTC. Translating it yields CAWDKTNYGYTF.

V is TRBV10-3 and J is TRBJ1-2; perhaps TRBD1 as D (6 bases). The V gene's germline CDR1 is ENHRY and CDR2 SYGVKD. The CDR3 is made up of 14 amino acids. Trimming took 11 bases from V and 3 from J, leaving 19 bases between them. The CDR3 sequence is CAAKQGLFDYGYTF. The CDR3 region has the DNA TGTGCCGCAAAACAGGGTTTGTTTGACTATGGCTACACCTTC.

The rearrangement links TRBV6-4 to TRBJ1-2; the D gene is possibly TRBD1 (5 bases). CDR3 length: 14 residues. V was clipped by 0 bases and J by 3 bases, with 8 bases between them. Germline lookup yields CDR1 MRHNA and CDR2 SNTAGT. This CDR3 is CASSDSGRDYGYTF. CDR3 nucleotide sequence: TGTGCCAGCAGTGACTCGGGCAGGGACTATGGCTACACCTTC.

The chain carries TRBV11-3 and TRBJ2-3; D not resolved. The germline gives CDR1 SGHNT, CDR2 YENEEA. Trimming took off 5 bases at V and 0 bases at J, with 18 bases between the two ends. The CDR3 is made up of 17 amino acids. Written as DNA, the CDR3 is TGTGCCAGCAGCCTTGGGCAGTGGAAAGCTAGCACAGATACGCAGTATTTT. Translating gives CASSLGQWKASTDTQYF.

The rearrangement joins TRBV2 to TRBJ1-2; D unresolved. This CDR3 has 13 residues. Germline CDR1 SNHLY, CDR2 FYNNEI. V was cut by 0 bases and J by 4 bases, with 6 bases left in between. CDR3 sequence: CASSEAPGYGYTF. The CDR3 DNA sequence: TGTGCCAGCAGTGAAGCTCCAGGCTATGGCTACACCTTC.

V usage is TRBV27 and J usage is TRBJ1-1, with D uncertain. Germline CDR1 and CDR2: MNHEY and SMNVEV (reference sequence). CDR3 length equals 16 residues. V lost 6 bases and J lost 1, with 18 bases in between. CDR3 sequence reads: CASSHYPGWSNTEAFF. The CDR3 bases are TGTGCCAGCAGCCATTACCCGGGGTGGTCGAACACTGAAGCTTTCTTT.

CDR3 region: CASSGPPGNSNYGYTF. The CDR3 DNA sequence: TGTGCCAGCAGTGGCCCCCCCGGGAACTCTAACTATGGCTACACCTTC. The J gene is TRBJ1-2, the V gene TRBV25-1; D remains ambiguous. Looked up from germline, CDR1 is MGHDK and CDR2 is SYGVNS. V lost 4 bases to trimming and J lost 0 bases, with 15 bases between them. The CDR3 contains 16 residues.

The V and J genes are TRBV11-3 and TRBJ2-2, with 9 bases that match TRBD1. Germline V lookup: CDR1 SGHNT, CDR2 YENEEA. The CDR3 extends over 18 amino acids. J lost 3 bases, V lost 3 bases, and 11 bases had no gene match. The CDR3 region has the DNA TGTGCCAGCAGCTTCTCGGACAGGGGTGTCGGGGACACCGGGGAGCTGTTTTTT. Protein product: CASSFSDRGVGDTGELFF.

The chain uses TRBV28 and TRBJ1-2; TRBD1 is a possible D gene (6 bases). V gave up 5 bases and J gave up 3 bases, with 10 bases separating them. The germline gives CDR1 MDHEN, CDR2 SYDVKM. The CDR3 has 13 residues. The DNA of the CDR3 is TGTGCCAGCAGTCAGGGGTGGGACTATGGCTACACCTTC. Translated: CASSQGWDYGYTF.

This chain connects TRBV27 to TRBJ1-1; D is unclear. The germline CDR1 and CDR2 sequences are MNHEY and SMNVEV (reference sequence). V gave up 1 base and J gave up 3 bases, with 9 bases separating them. The CDR3 contains 14 residues. This chain's CDR3 is CASSLLGSYTEAFF. In DNA form, the CDR3 reads TGTGCCAGCAGTTTATTGGGCAGCTACACTGAAGCTTTCTTT.

V usage is TRBV28 and J usage is TRBJ1-1, with D hard to call. CDR3 length equals 14 residues. The V end was cut by 7 bases, the J end by 8 bases, with 20 bases between. Germline V gene lookup returns CDR1 MDHEN and CDR2 SYDVKM. The CDR3 sequence is CASTINLAPKEAFF. CDR3 sequence (DNA): TGTGCCAGCACCATTAATTTGGCACCCAAAGAAGCTTTCTTT.

V usage is TRBV15 and J usage is TRBJ1-6; 7 nucleotides agree with TRBD1. The V and J ends lost 4 bases and 4 bases, in that order; junction bases with no gene match: 4. The CDR3 is made up of 15 amino acids. Germline loops: CDR1 LNHNV, CDR2 YYDKDF (reference sequence). The CDR3 here is CATSTDRAYNSPLHF. CDR3 nucleotide sequence: TGTGCCACCAGCACCGACAGGGCTTATAATTCACCCCTCCACTTT.

The J gene is TRBJ1-1, the V gene TRBV7-6; D unclear. Germline CDR1 reads SGHVS; CDR2 reads FNYEAQ. The CDR3 has 17 amino acids. V gave up 1 base and J gave up 0 bases, with 15 bases separating them. The CDR3 DNA reads TGTGCCAGCAGCTTAGGGGCGGGTGGAGGAGTGAACACTGAAGCTTTCTTT. It translates to CASSLGAGGGVNTEAFF.

V and J are TRBV19 and TRBJ2-6; maybe TRBD1 (6 bases). The CDR3 is 13 amino acids. V was pared by 9 bases and J by 1 base, with 7 bases between. Germline CDR1 reads LNHDA; CDR2 reads SQIVND (reference sequence). This CDR3 is CASRGSGANVLTF. In DNA, the CDR3 is TGTGCCAGCAGGGGTTCTGGGGCCAACGTCCTGACTTTC.

This rearrangement joins TRBV10-3 to TRBJ2-7, with 7 nucleotides matching TRBD1. V gave up 9 bases and J gave up 2 bases; unmatched junction bases: 4. This CDR3 contains 12 residues. CDR1 is ENHRY, CDR2 SYGVKD, per germline. The CDR3 coding sequence is TGTGCCATTTGGGACAGTACCTACGAGCAGTACTTC. This translates into CAIWDSTYEQYF.